These T cell receptor beta chains were read from a single sample in a study of blood T cell repertoires in COVID-19. Assay used: immunoSEQ multiplex PCR; TCRdb lists only in-frame clones, some missing. The table shows around 150,000 clones, with around 83% occurring only once. The source material was peripheral blood. These receptors all stem from a woman aged 60-75 years with COVID-19, enrolled during active disease. CDR3s include the opening cysteine and the closing phenylalanine or tryptophan. Each record gives: D gene, J gene, V gene, clone size, CDR3 protein, CDR3 DNA. A D gene is named only where the DNA matches it firmly. Only part of the rows carry a size: once, few, many, or a class if the clone is expanded.

TRBD1	TRBJ1-5	TRBV18	few	CASSPTGLYSNQPQHF	TGTGCCAGCTCCCCGACAGGGCTTTATAGCAATCAGCCCCAGCATTTT
TRBD2	TRBJ2-7	TRBV5-6	.	CASSSLAGRGLYEQYF	TGTGCCAGCAGCTCCCTAGCGGGGAGGGGTCTCTACGAGCAGTACTTC
TRBD1	TRBJ1-2	TRBV19	.	CASRRDRGYGYTF	TGTGCCAGTAGAAGGGACAGGGGCTATGGCTACACCTTC
.	TRBJ2-1	TRBV11-3	once	CASSLSGTSSYNEQFF	TGTGCCAGCAGCTTAAGCGGGACAAGCTCCTACAATGAGCAGTTCTTC
.	TRBJ2-3	TRBV6-2/TRBV6-3	.	CASSHRQLDRRTDTQYF	TGTGCCAGCAGTCATCGGCAACTAGATAGACGCACAGATACGCAGTATTTT
.	TRBJ2-2	TRBV9	.	CASSPSQGTGELFF	TGTGCCAGCAGCCCCTCACAGGGAACCGGGGAGCTGTTTTTT
.	TRBJ1-2	TRBV12-3/TRBV12-4	.	CASSPAGVMGYTF	TGTGCCAGCAGTCCCGCCGGTGTTATGGGCTACACCTTC
TRBD1	TRBJ2-1	TRBV30	.	CAWRERQGFYNEQFF	TGTGCCTGGAGGGAGAGACAGGGGTTCTACAATGAGCAGTTCTTC
.	TRBJ1-6	TRBV30	.	CAWSVDNGYNSPLHF	TGTGCCTGGAGTGTAGATAACGGTTATAATTCACCCCTCCACTTT
TRBD1	TRBJ1-6	TRBV7-9	.	CASSPIGKTGVSPLHF	TGTGCCAGCAGCCCTATCGGAAAGACAGGGGTATCACCCCTCCACTTT
.	TRBJ2-3	TRBV3-1/TRBV3-2	once	CASSQARGGPSTDTQYF	TGTGCCAGCAGCCAAGCGAGAGGCGGGCCGAGCACAGATACGCAGTATTTT
.	TRBJ2-3	TRBV19	.	CASSIALADTDTQYF	TGTGCCAGTAGTATAGCCCTAGCAGATACAGATACGCAGTATTTT
TRBD1	TRBJ2-3	TRBV18	.	CASSASTSGTGKNTQYF	TGTGCCAGCTCAGCGTCTACCTCCGGGACAGGGAAGAATACGCAGTATTTT
TRBD2	TRBJ2-7	TRBV6-5	.	CASGLAGGQGYEQYF	TGTGCCAGCGGACTAGCGGGAGGTCAGGGATACGAGCAGTACTTC
.	TRBJ1-3	TRBV19	.	CASTLTTGFSGNTIYF	TGTGCCAGTACCCTGACGACTGGTTTCTCTGGAAACACCATATATTTT
TRBD1	TRBJ2-3	TRBV18	.	CASSRVPTGTGRRDTQYF	TGTGCCAGCTCACGGGTTCCTACCGGGACAGGGAGGAGAGATACGCAGTATTTT
.	TRBJ2-5	TRBV18	.	CASSPGETQYF	TGTGCCAGCTCACCCGGGGAGACCCAGTACTTC
TRBD2	TRBJ2-5	TRBV10-3	.	CAISETSGGAETQYF	TGTGCCATCAGTGAAACTAGCGGGGGGGCAGAGACCCAGTACTTC
.	TRBJ1-1	TRBV5-8	many	CASSLAGGYTNTEAFF	TGTGCCAGCAGCTTGGCCGGAGGTTACACGAACACTGAAGCTTTCTTT
TRBD2	TRBJ2-1	TRBV6-4	.	CASSLAGRYNEQFF	TGTGCCAGCAGTCTAGCGGGGAGATACAATGAGCAGTTCTTC
.	TRBJ1-2	TRBV12-3/TRBV12-4	.	CASSGDIFYGYTF	TGTGCCAGCAGTGGGGACATTTTCTATGGCTACACCTTC
TRBD1	TRBJ2-7	TRBV19	.	CASSSSGTAGTYEQYF	TGTGCCAGTAGTTCTTCCGGGACAGCTGGGACCTACGAGCAGTACTTC
.	TRBJ1-2	TRBV9	.	CASKKTGDLYGYTF	TGTGCCAGCAAAAAGACAGGCGACTTATATGGCTACACCTTC
.	TRBJ1-2	TRBV6-5	.	CASSYSKESPGGYTF	TGTGCCAGCAGTTACTCGAAGGAGAGCCCAGGGGGCTACACCTTC
TRBD1	TRBJ2-2	TRBV2	.	CASRSGGFTGELFF	TGTGCCAGCAGGTCAGGGGGATTCACCGGGGAGCTGTTTTTT
.	TRBJ1-1	TRBV18	.	CASSPWGDEAFF	TGTGCCAGCTCCCCCTGGGGGGATGAAGCTTTCTTT
.	TRBJ1-2	TRBV25-1	.	CASSDPGRGGGYTF	TGTGCCAGCAGTGATCCGGGACGGGGGGGCGGCTACACCTTC
.	TRBJ1-5	TRBV18	few	CASSSPGGSNQPQHF	TGTGCCAGCTCATCACCGGGGGGAAGCAATCAGCCCCAGCATTTT
TRBD2	TRBJ2-1	TRBV19	.	CASSIRVLAGGANEQFF	TGTGCCAGTAGTATACGGGTATTAGCGGGAGGGGCAAATGAGCAGTTCTTC
TRBD2	TRBJ2-3	TRBV5-8	.	CASSLLAGGTDTQYF	TGTGCCAGCAGCTTGCTAGCGGGAGGCACAGATACGCAGTATTTT
TRBD1	TRBJ1-2	TRBV2	.	CASSRTGAMATLF	TGTGCCAGCAGCCGGACAGGGGCCATGGCTACACTCTTC
.	TRBJ2-3	TRBV11-3	.	CASAGWGTDTQYF	TGTGCCTCCGCGGGGTGGGGCACAGATACGCAGTATTTT
TRBD1	TRBJ1-2	TRBV30	.	CACPGTGLYGYTF	TGTGCCTGTCCGGGGACAGGGCTTTATGGCTACACCTTC
TRBD1	TRBJ2-1	TRBV6-5	.	CASSRDSYNEQFF	TGTGCCAGCAGTAGGGACAGCTACAATGAGCAGTTCTTC
.	TRBJ1-1	TRBV7-9	.	CASSWEGGGIAFF	TGTGCCAGCAGCTGGGAGGGAGGGGGAATCGCTTTCTTT
.	TRBJ2-6	TRBV7-6	once	CASSLAGPSGANVLTF	TGTGCCAGCAGCTTAGCTGGGCCCTCTGGGGCCAACGTCCTGACTTTC
TRBD1	TRBJ1-3	TRBV5-1	.	CASSGPQGAGGNTIYF	TGCGCCAGCAGCGGGCCACAGGGGGCAGGAGGAAACACCATATATTTT
.	TRBJ1-1	TRBV13	.	CASSPGTGNTEAFF	TGTGCCAGCAGCCCAGGGACTGGTAACACTGAAGCTTTCTTT
.	TRBJ1-3	TRBV6-1	.	CASSERGALGNTIYF	TGTGCCAGCAGTGAAAGGGGTGCCCTCGGAAACACCATATATTTT
TRBD2	TRBJ2-1	TRBV11-2	.	CASSLRTGTSIWDEQFF	TGTGCCAGCAGCTTGCGAACCGGGACTAGTATCTGGGATGAGCAGTTCTTC
.	TRBJ2-2	TRBV30	.	CAWSVPRGLVGNTGELFF	TGTGCCTGGAGTGTTCCCCGCGGTCTGGTTGGGAACACCGGGGAGCTGTTTTTT
.	TRBJ2-5	TRBV29-1	.	CSAGTETQYF	TGCAGCGCCGGTACAGAGACCCAGTACTTC
TRBD2	TRBJ2-7	TRBV6-6	.	CASSYIGTSGSYEQYF	TGTGCCAGCAGTTACATCGGGACTAGCGGGAGTTACGAGCAGTACTTC
TRBD2	TRBJ2-3	TRBV19	.	CASSPAGAHTDTQYF	TGTGCCAGTAGTCCAGCGGGGGCCCACACAGATACGCAGTATTTT
.	TRBJ2-1	TRBV11-3	.	CASSLDGRLNNEQFF	TGTGCCAGCAGCTTAGACGGCAGGCTGAACAATGAGCAGTTCTTC
.	TRBJ1-5	TRBV4-1	.	CASSLFLGEGVGSYSNQPQHF	TGCGCCAGCAGCCTGTTCCTGGGCGAAGGGGTCGGGAGTTATAGCAATCAGCCCCAGCATTTT
.	TRBJ1-1	TRBV2	many	CASSAGGPGSRAFF	TGTGCCAGCAGTGCCGGCGGCCCGGGTTCGAGGGCTTTCTTT
.	TRBJ1-1	TRBV19	few	CASSEGRMNTEAFF	TGTGCCAGTAGCGAGGGGAGGATGAACACTGAAGCTTTCTTT
TRBD1	TRBJ1-1	TRBV19	.	CASRPGQGRAEAFF	TGTGCCAGTAGACCGGGACAGGGGAGGGCTGAAGCTTTCTTT
TRBD2	TRBJ2-7	TRBV7-9	.	CASSLLAGGFEQYF	TGTGCCAGCAGCCTACTAGCGGGAGGGTTCGAGCAGTACTTC
TRBD1	TRBJ2-2	TRBV5-4	.	CASSHGQGRGGELFF	TGTGCCAGCAGCCACGGACAGGGTAGAGGCGGGGAGCTGTTTTTT
.	TRBJ1-2	TRBV9	.	CASSVVATPQGHYGYTF	TGTGCCAGCAGCGTAGTGGCCACACCCCAGGGGCACTATGGCTACACCTTC
.	TRBJ1-1	TRBV21-1	.	CASSNPSQGATEAFF	TGTGCCAGCAGCAATCCTAGCCAGGGGGCAACTGAAGCTTTCTTT
TRBD2	TRBJ2-2	TRBV7-3	.	CASSASGTIFGGELFF	TGTGCCAGCAGCGCATCCGGGACTATCTTTGGAGGGGAGCTGTTTTTT
.	TRBJ1-2	TRBV13	.	CASSPKDRPNYGYTF	TGTGCCAGCAGCCCTAAAGACAGACCTAACTATGGCTACACCTTC
.	TRBJ2-5	TRBV2	.	CASEGQSRSGTQYF	TGTGCCAGCGAAGGACAGTCGAGGTCGGGGACCCAGTACTTC
.	TRBJ1-1	TRBV19	.	CASKTANTEAFF	TGTGCCAGTAAAACAGCGAACACTGAAGCTTTCTTT
TRBD1	TRBJ1-6	TRBV10-3	.	CAISETTGGRYNSPLHF	TGTGCCATCAGTGAGACAACAGGGGGACGCTATAATTCACCCCTCCACTTT
.	TRBJ1-2	TRBV7-2	.	CASSFNAGANYGYTF	TGTGCCAGCAGCTTCAACGCAGGGGCTAACTATGGCTACACCTTC